Sequencing of this TCR beta chain was carried out in a study of shared clonotypes between healthy human individuals. Replicate PCRs for unsorted PBMC used roughly 0.3 ug DNA (about 30,000 T cell genomes). Repertoires were generated with immunoSEQ multiplex PCR, while TCRdb's copy carries only in-frame clones and drops some. This table holds about 490,000 clones, roughly four fifths found once. This CDR3 spans 14 amino acids. Trimming stripped 3 bases from V and 4 bases from J, with 13 bases between. Germline V gene lookup returns CDR1 GTSNPN and CDR2 SVGIG (reference sequence). Material for sequencing was PBMCs. The origin of this receptor is a woman between 40 and 55 years old in good health. Some clones in this sample may be carry-over from other donors' samples. This rearrangement joins TRBV30 to TRBJ2-1; D is perhaps TRBD2 (5 bases). The chain's CDR3 is CAWSTGSVYNEQFF. CDR3 nucleotide sequence: TGTGCCTGGAGCACGGGTAGCGTTTACAATGAGCAGTTCTTC.